A single sample gave rise to the 2 T cell receptor beta chains below, sequenced in a study of blood T cell repertoires in COVID-19. Assay used: immunoSEQ multiplex PCR; TCRdb lists only in-frame clones, some missing. The table shows approximately 260,000 clones, with 75% to 85% occurring only once. The material sequenced was peripheral blood. The source of these receptors is a woman in her sixties or seventies with active or convalescent COVID-19.

This clone was seen a few times. The V call is TRBV7-2, the J call TRBJ1-6, with D possibly being TRBD1 (6 bases). This CDR3 contains 15 residues. V was cut by 2 bases and J by 6 bases, with 11 bases left in between. Germline CDR1 SGHTA, CDR2 FQGNSA. CDR3 in amino acids: CASSLTRQVNSPLHF. The CDR3 DNA follows: TGTGCCAGCAGCTTAACCAGACAGGTTAATTCACCCCTCCACTTT.

In nucleotides, the CDR3 is TGTGCCAGCAGTTACACCGCAGGGATTAACTATGGCTACACCTTC. It yields the protein CASSYTAGINYGYTF. This chain connects TRBV6-6 to TRBJ1-2, with D possibly TRBD1 on 5 matching bases. V dropped 2 bases and J dropped 1 base, with 11 bases sitting between them. Germline V gene lookup returns CDR1 MNHNY and CDR2 SVGAGI (reference sequence). CDR3 length: 15 amino acids.